This T cell receptor (beta chain) was identified during a study of shared clonotypes between healthy human individuals. The assay was immunoSEQ multiplex PCR, and TCRdb's table has in-frame clones only and misses some. The table has hundreds of thousands of clones, 85% to 95% seen once. The CDR3 loop spans 13 amino acids. Germline V gives CDR1 ENHRY, CDR2 SYGVKD. Trimming shortened V by 10 bases and J by 3 bases, and 16 bases separated the two germline ends. Comments on this clone: What it binds is not known.

CD45RO-negative CD8 cells positively selected for CCR7 made up the naive population, which excluded terminally differentiated effector memory CD45RA+ cells. Study-wide results and caveats: What naive subsets generally showed was a larger estimated richness than memory subsets showed.

The chain employs TRBV10-3 and TRBJ2-7; D unclear. Specimen: naive CD8+ T cells sorted from blood. The source of this sequence is a woman aged 30 to 39 in good health. The CDR3 spells CANSLDGYYEQYF. DNA for the CDR3: TGTGCCAATTCCTTGGACGGATACTACGAGCAGTACTTC.